This TCR beta chain stems from a study of blood T cells in healthy people across ages. For every donor, a draw yielded about 9.7 milliliters of peripheral blood. The ends were cut back, 5 bases at V and 8 bases at J, with 7 bases in the middle. Looked up from germline, CDR1 is KGHDR and CDR2 is SFDVKD. There are 11 residues in the CDR3. A second PCR of roughly 7 to 11 cycles used a sample-barcoded 5' primer and a J-beta primer mix. TCRdb re-called the 5' RACE reads through MiXCR, storing one row per CDR3 protein. This sample has some 640,000 distinct CDR3 sequences; 25% to 30% occur once, and the top ten carry approximately 14%.

The clonotype comes from a woman of 80 years or more in good health. Specimen: blood. The rearrangement uses TRBV24-1 and TRBJ2-3, with D hard to call. The CDR3 DNA is TGTGCCACCAGTGTCGGAGCTACGCAGTATTTT. Translating it yields CATSVGATQYF.